This T cell receptor beta chain was sequenced for a study of shared clonotypes between healthy human individuals. How the authors handled the data: From ImmunoSEQ came sequences covering only the junction and carrying no quality scores, so filtering differed. Clones were read by immunoSEQ multiplex PCR, and TCRdb kept only the in-frame ones, dropping some. That table gives V, J and clone size, and the DNA gave D and trimming. Seen here are about 1,800,000 clones, 85% to 95% observed once, and the top ten hold roughly 1%. Only CD45RO-negative cells positively selected for CCR7 counted as naive CD8 cells, so terminally differentiated effector memory CD45RA+ cells were excluded. The V and J ends lost 0 bases and 1 base respectively, with 10 bases between them. This CDR3 has 15 residues. The germline V gene encodes CDR1 SGHRS and CDR2 YFSETQ.

This receptor was taken from a man between 18 and 29 years old in good health. The sequencing input was naive CD8+ T cells sorted from blood. The rearrangement joins TRBV5-1 to TRBJ2-5; D perhaps matches TRBD2 (5 bases). This CDR3 reads CASSLVGGPQETQYF. The CDR3 DNA follows: TGCGCCAGCAGCTTGGTTGGAGGCCCCCAAGAGACCCAGTACTTC.